Following are 26 T cell receptor beta chains from one sample sequenced in a study of T cell clonotyping in hematopoietic cell transplantation. Profiled with immunoSEQ multiplex PCR; TCRdb holds only in-frame clones, not every one. The sample includes around 37,000 clones, about 85% seen only once; the top ten take approximately 3%. Time point reported: recipient sample about 28 days before transplant, after cytoreduction. Source: peripheral blood mononuclear cells, taken before stem cell transplant. The receptors stem from a man in his 60s with acute myeloid leukemia. Some clones in this sample may be carry-over from other donors' samples.

The DNA of the CDR3 is TGTGCCAGCAGTGCCGGGGGCGTTAATAGCAATCAGCCCCAGCATTTT. This gives the protein CASSAGGVNSNQPQHF. This sequence joins TRBV9 and TRBJ1-5, with a possible D match to TRBD1 (6 bases). V was shortened by 5 bases and J by 0 bases, with 15 bases between the two germline ends. Germline CDR1 reads SGDLS; CDR2 reads YYNGEE. The CDR3 runs to 16 residues.

The rearrangement uses TRBV7-6 and TRBJ1-3; TRBD1 aligns across 8 bases. The CDR3 is made up of 16 amino acids. V lost 5 bases, J lost 3 bases, and 9 bases stayed unmatched. The V gene's germline CDR1 is SGHVS and CDR2 FNYEAQ. CDR3 nucleotides: TGTGCCAGCAGCCCAGGGACAGGCTCGGGTGGAAACACCATATATTTT. As protein: CASSPGTGSGGNTIYF.

This chain connects TRBV30 to TRBJ1-3, with unresolved D. The germline V and J ends were trimmed by 5 bases and 3 bases, with 5 bases remaining between them. The CDR3 consists of 11 residues. Germline-derived CDR1 and CDR2 are GTSNPN and SVGIG (reference sequence). CDR3 amino acids: CAWGSGNTIYF. Here the CDR3 DNA reads TGTGCCTGGGGGAGTGGAAACACCATATATTTT.

The gene calls are TRBV19 and TRBJ1-4, with TRBD1 identical over 10 bases. The germline V gene encodes CDR1 LNHDA and CDR2 SQIVND (reference sequence). The CDR3 totals 14 residues. Germline trimming cut 6 bases from V and 8 bases from J; bases unmatched to any gene: 6. This CDR3 is CASRTGGAAEKLFF. CDR3 in DNA: TGTGCCAGTAGGACAGGGGGCGCGGCGGAAAAACTGTTTTTT.

V usage is TRBV7-2 and J usage is TRBJ1-4; D is perhaps TRBD1 (6 bases). Germline V gene sequence: CDR1 SGHTA, CDR2 FQGNSA. This CDR3 is 15 amino acids long. V gave up 3 bases and J gave up 7 bases, with 15 bases separating them. CDR3 in amino acids: CASSFKNRDREKLFF. CDR3 coding DNA: TGTGCCAGCAGCTTTAAGAACAGGGACCGTGAAAAACTGTTTTTT.

The gene calls are TRBV18 and TRBJ1-2, with 7 bases that match TRBD1. This CDR3 comprises 14 residues. CDR1 KGHSH and CDR2 LQKENI come from the germline V gene. J gave up 6 bases and V 4 bases, and 8 bases lay outside the gene matches. CDR3 protein: CASSLMGTEDGYTF. As DNA, the CDR3 is TGTGCCAGCTCACTTATGGGGACAGAGGATGGCTACACCTTC.

The V gene is TRBV11-1, the J gene TRBJ2-3; D might be TRBD1 or TRBD2, each matching 5 bases. The CDR3 sequence is 19 residues long. Trimming removed 1 base from V and 7 bases from J, with 27 bases in between. Per germline, CDR1 SGHAT and CDR2 FQDESV (reference sequence). The CDR3 bases are TGTGCCAGCAGCTTAGTGCCCCCGGCACTAGTGGGACGCACGAATACGCAGTATTTT. Protein sequence: CASSLVPPALVGRTNTQYF.

This sequence joins TRBV19 and TRBJ1-4; 7 nucleotides agree with TRBD1. Trimming cost V 6 bases and J 8 bases; bases outside gene matches: 3. The germline V gene encodes CDR1 LNHDA and CDR2 SQIVND (reference sequence). The CDR3 extends over 12 amino acids. The DNA for the CDR3 is TGTGCCAGTAGGCCACAGGGGGAAAAACTGTTTTTT. It is translated as CASRPQGEKLFF.

Worth noting for this clone: A read error may account for a junction end that differs from germline. This rearrangement joins TRBV5-1 to TRBJ2-7; D is unresolved. The CDR3 has 9 residues. CDR1 is SGHRS and CDR2 is YFSETQ in the germline V gene. The CDR3 nucleotides read TGCGCCAGCAGCTTTCTTGCTAGGTTC. Protein: CASSFLARF.

The V call is TRBV6-5, the J call TRBJ2-5, with a weak D call TRBD1 (5 bases). The CDR3 loop spans 13 amino acids. V lost 4 bases, J lost 5 bases, and 11 bases lay in between. Germline lookup yields CDR1 MNHEY and CDR2 SVGAGI. The CDR3 loop reads CASSFRVEETQYF. The CDR3 DNA follows: TGTGCCAGCAGTTTCAGGGTGGAGGAGACCCAGTACTTC.

V gene TRBV6-1 combines with J gene TRBJ1-2, with TRBD1 as a possible D gene (5 bases). Trimming removed 6 bases at V and 3 bases at J, with 11 bases between. CDR3 size: 13 residues. The germline V gene encodes CDR1 MNHNS and CDR2 SASEGT. This chain's CDR3 is CASSASRDYGYTF. The CDR3, as DNA: TGTGCCAGCAGCGCGAGCAGGGACTATGGCTACACCTTC.

This clone was picked up a small number of times. The V call is TRBV19, the J call TRBJ1-5; no reliable D call. There are 15 residues in the CDR3. The V end was cut by 5 bases, the J end by 0 bases, with 11 bases between. From germline, CDR1 is LNHDA and CDR2 SQIVND (reference sequence). The CDR3 DNA sequence: TGTGCCAGTAGTGGGCAGACCTATAGCAATCAGCCCCAGCATTTT. Translated: CASSGQTYSNQPQHF.

V usage is TRBV20-1 and J usage is TRBJ2-7; D call uncertain. This CDR3 is built from 11 residues. The ends were cut back, 6 bases at V and 5 bases at J, with 11 bases in the middle. CDR1 is DFQATT and CDR2 is SNEGSKA in the germline V gene (reference sequence). The CDR3 protein is CSAPKGDEQYF. The CDR3 DNA reads TGCAGTGCGCCGAAGGGCGACGAGCAGTACTTC.

The chain carries TRBV7-3 and TRBJ2-5, with D possibly being TRBD2 (5 bases). The V end lost 3 bases, the J end lost 2 bases, and 7 bases lay between the germline ends. The V gene's germline CDR1 is SGHTA and CDR2 FQGTGA. The CDR3 consists of 13 residues. The DNA of the CDR3 is TGTGCCAGCAGCTTCGGGGTACAAGAGACCCAGTACTTC. It yields the protein CASSFGVQETQYF.

The chain couples TRBV20-1 to TRBJ1-1; D uncertain. Deletions cut 0 bases from V and 7 bases from J, with 3 bases between. This CDR3 comprises 10 residues. Germline V gives CDR1 DFQATT, CDR2 SNEGSKA (reference sequence). For the CDR3, the DNA is TGCAGTGCTAGAGACAGTGAAGCTTTCTTT. This gives the protein CSARDSEAFF.

CDR3 nucleotide sequence: TGCGCCAGCAGTCCCTACCCGGACAGGTCCTACGAGCAGTACTTC. Translated: CASSPYPDRSYEQYF. The rearrangement uses TRBV23-1 and TRBJ2-7; 7 positions match TRBD1. TRBV23-1 is an ORF, with its function uncertain. V lost 4 bases, J lost 1 base, and 7 bases stayed unmatched. This CDR3 is built from 15 residues.

The chain uses TRBV6-1 and TRBJ2-7, with D possibly matching TRBD1 (6 bases). The CDR3 contains 12 residues. V was cut by 5 bases and J by 3 bases, with 8 bases left in between. Germline CDR1 MNHNS, CDR2 SASEGT. Written as DNA, the CDR3 is TGTGCCAGCAGTCAACAGGGCTACGAGCAGTACTTC. It encodes CASSQQGYEQYF.

A few counts support this clone. The chain recombines TRBV19 with TRBJ2-7; a possible D gene is TRBD2 (6 bases). The CDR3 length is 13 residues. Germline V CDR1 and CDR2: LNHDA, SQIVND (reference sequence). The V end was cut by 5 bases, the J end by 0 bases, with 8 bases between. CDR3 loop: CASSDGSSYEQYF. CDR3 DNA sequence: TGTGCCAGTAGTGACGGGAGCTCCTACGAGCAGTACTTC.

This clone was recorded once. J is TRBJ2-7 and V is TRBV28; 7 nucleotides agree with TRBD1. The germline V gene encodes CDR1 MDHEN and CDR2 SYDVKM. This CDR3 region has 14 residues. The trim removed 8 bases at V and 3 bases at J, leaving 10 bases unmatched. The CDR3 sequence is CASPLLQGVYEQYF. CDR3 bases: TGTGCCAGCCCTCTCCTCCAGGGGGTCTACGAGCAGTACTTC.

This clone has a single count. The chain employs TRBV6-6 and TRBJ2-3, with 7 bases lining up with TRBD1. V lost 5 bases and J lost 3; bases outside the gene matches: 2. The germline V gene encodes CDR1 MNHNY and CDR2 SVGAGI (reference sequence). The CDR3 totals 13 residues. The CDR3 DNA is TGTGCCAGCAGTAACAGGGGAACAGATACGCAGTATTTT. This sequence encodes CASSNRGTDTQYF.

The CDR3 nucleotides are TGCGCCAGCAGCCAAGTTTCGGGGGCCCTTGGCTACACCTTC. Translation gives CASSQVSGALGYTF. The chain is built from TRBV4-3 and TRBJ1-2; TRBD1 is a possible D gene (6 bases). Germline CDR1 LGHNA, CDR2 YSLEER. This CDR3 contains 14 residues. The V end lost 1 base, the J end lost 7 bases, and 13 bases lay between the germline ends.

The chain uses TRBV13 and TRBJ1-3; D perhaps matches TRBD1 (6 bases). Germline CDR1 reads PRHDT; CDR2 reads FYEKMQ (reference sequence). V was cut by 2 bases and J by 2 bases, with 10 bases left in between. This CDR3 has 15 amino acids. The CDR3 reads CASSLRAGAGNTIYF. The CDR3 bases are TGTGCCAGCAGCTTAAGGGCAGGGGCTGGAAACACCATATATTTT.

V usage is TRBV2 and J usage is TRBJ1-6; D is unresolved. The germline V gene encodes CDR1 SNHLY and CDR2 FYNNEI. Trimming cost V 6 bases and J 5 bases, with 8 bases left between them. This CDR3 comprises 13 residues. DNA of the CDR3: TGTGCCAGCAGCCCCTACCATAATTCACCCCTCCACTTT. This translates into CASSPYHNSPLHF. Looking up the rest from reference TRBV2 and TRBJ1-6 gives the full variable domain: EPEVTQTPSHQVTQMGQEVILRCVPISNHLYFYWYRQILGQKVEFLVSFYNNEISEKSEIFDDQFSVERPDGSNFTLKIRSTKLEDSAMYFCASSPYHNSPLHFGNGTRLTVT.

This chain uses TRBV10-3 with TRBJ1-1; D is unclear. V was trimmed by 3 bases and J by 3 bases, leaving 8 bases between them. Germline V gives CDR1 ENHRY, CDR2 SYGVKD. This CDR3 has 13 amino acids. This CDR3 reads CAISDNPHTEAFF. In nucleotides, the CDR3 is TGTGCCATCAGTGATAATCCGCACACTGAAGCTTTCTTT.

The gene calls are TRBV19 and TRBJ1-2, with D possibly matching TRBD1 (6 bases). Trimming stripped 7 bases from V and 4 bases from J, with 10 bases between. This CDR3 has 12 amino acids. Germline CDR1 is LNHDA and CDR2 is SQIVND (reference sequence). In DNA form, the CDR3 reads TGTGCCAGTATTGGACAGATCTATGGCTACACCTTC. Translating it yields CASIGQIYGYTF.

This clone has a single count. The rearrangement links TRBV15 to TRBJ2-5, with TRBD1 matching over 8 bases. The junction had 8 bases not matched to a gene; V was cut back by 3 bases and J by 5 bases. There are 15 residues in the CDR3. CDR1 and CDR2 from the germline V gene are LNHNV and YYDKDF (reference sequence). CDR3: CATSRRGQAAETQYF. The DNA of the CDR3 is TGTGCCACCAGCAGGAGGGGACAGGCTGCGGAGACCCAGTACTTC. The variable domain in full, with the rest retrieved from reference TRBV15 and TRBJ2-5, is DAMVIQNPRYQVTQFGKPVTLSCSQTLNHNVMYWYQQKSSQAPKLLFHYYDKDFNNEADTPDNFQSRRPNTSFCFLDIRSPGLGDTAMYLCATSRRGQAAETQYFGPGTRLLVL.